This TCR beta chain was sequenced in a study of monozygotic twins with inflammatory bowel disease. Points from the study as a whole: Researchers report that IBD patients shared fewer clonotypes with others than healthy twins, especially amid disease activity.

TCRdb reprocessed the 5' RACE reads, with one entry per CDR3 protein and no DNA. The sample features some 99,000 distinct CDR3 sequences, with 12% in its top ten. Comment on this clonotype: The antigen is undetermined.

The CDR3 totals 13 residues. Germline lookup yields CDR1 SEHNR and CDR2 FQNEAQ (reference sequence). Sequenced sample: blood. V and J are TRBV7-9 and TRBJ1-1; without DNA, the TCRdb call of TRBD1 cannot be checked. The sequence came from a human donor with ulcerative colitis or Crohn's disease, or a healthy co-twin of an affected twin (not recorded which). The CDR3 sequence is CASSLEGHTEAFF.